These T cell receptor beta chains were read from a single sample in a study of human T cells and chemical hapten exposure. TCRdb itself ran the RACE reads through MiXCR, one entry per CDR3 protein. The table shows 250,000 to 300,000 distinct CDR3 sequences, with approximately 7.5% occurring only once. The sample was whole blood, taken in connection with sensitization to the hapten diphenylcyclopropenone (DPC). The receptors shown here come from a man aged 18 to 29 with alopecia areata. Some clones in this sample may be carry-over from other donors' samples. Each CDR3 is given with its conserved first and last residue. Fields, in order: J gene, clone size, D gene, V gene, CDR3 protein, CDR3 DNA. The D gene is left open where the match is weak. The size field is filled for only some rows; it gives once, few, many or a size class.

>TRBJ1-2|few|NA|TRBV12-3/TRBV12-4
CASSFTGSQFYTF
TGTGCCAGCAGTTTTACTGGGTCACAATTCTACACCTTC
>TRBJ1-6|NA|NA|TRBV6-5
CASRTTDLQGSPLHF
TGTGCCAGCCGAACGACGGACCTCCAGGGTTCACCCCTCCACTTT
>TRBJ2-7|many|NA|TRBV6-2/TRBV6-3
CASSSPVWQYF
TGTGCCAGCAGTTCCCCCGTCTGGCAGTACTTC
>TRBJ1-6|many|NA|TRBV6-5
CASSYTTGRRSYNSPLHF
TGTGCCAGCAGTTACACGACGGGGCGGCGCTCCTATAATTCACCCCTCCACTTT
>TRBJ2-3|many|TRBD1|TRBV24-1
CATGGQGRNTQYF
TGTGCCACCGGGGGACAGGGGAGAAATACGCAGTATTTT
>TRBJ2-5|NA|TRBD2|TRBV20-1
CSASWLAGDETQYF
TGCAGTGCTAGCTGGCTAGCGGGGGATGAGACCCAGTACTTC
>TRBJ2-3|few|TRBD2|TRBV12-3/TRBV12-4
CASSLALTSGFTDTQYF
TGTGCCAGCAGTTTAGCTCTGACTAGCGGGTTCACAGATACGCAGTATTTT
>TRBJ2-7|few|NA|TRBV27
CASGVGSAEQYF
TGTGCCAGCGGAGTTGGATCAGCCGAGCAGTACTTC
>TRBJ2-2|few|TRBD1|TRBV9
CASSPSGQGWNTGELFF
TGTGCCAGCAGCCCCTCTGGACAGGGGTGGAACACCGGGGAGCTGTTTTTT
>TRBJ2-7|few|NA|TRBV28
CASSTLFRDSYEQYF
TGTGCCAGCAGTACCCTATTCAGGGACTCCTACGAGCAGTACTTC
>TRBJ1-2|NA|TRBD1|TRBV2
CASSPDREIYGYTF
TGTGCCAGCTCCCCAGACAGGGAAATCTATGGCTACACCTTC
>TRBJ2-7|NA|NA|TRBV21-1
CASSTLFTGGSYEQYF
TGTGCCAGCAGCACCTTATTTACAGGGGGATCCTACGAGCAGTACTTC
>TRBJ2-3|many|NA|TRBV28
CASSSRAPTDTQYF
TGTGCCAGCAGTTCCCGGGCCCCGACGGATACGCAGTATTTT
>TRBJ1-2|many|NA|TRBV7-9
CASSSTAAHYGYTF
TGTGCCAGCAGCTCTACCGCAGCCCACTATGGCTACACCTTC
>TRBJ1-1|few|TRBD1|TRBV20-1
CSAPHPTGPNTEAFF
TGCAGTGCCCCCCACCCGACAGGGCCAAACACTGAAGCTTTCTTT
>TRBJ2-3|many|NA|TRBV14
CASSYSTDTQYF
TGTGCCAGCAGCTACAGCACAGATACGCAGTATTTT
>TRBJ2-1|many|TRBD1|TRBV6-1
CASLTGDSGEQFF
TGTGCCAGTCTGACAGGGGATTCGGGTGAGCAGTTCTTC
>TRBJ1-2|many|NA|TRBV7-9
CASSLEAGLYGYTF
TGTGCCAGCAGCTTAGAGGCAGGACTGTATGGCTACACCTTC
>TRBJ2-3|many|TRBD1|TRBV7-2
CASSHGQGWSDTQYF
TGTGCCAGCAGTCATGGACAGGGGTGGTCAGATACGCAGTATTTT
>TRBJ2-3|many|TRBD2|TRBV7-2
CASSLELAGGIDTQYF
TGTGCCAGCAGCTTAGAACTAGCGGGGGGCATAGATACGCAGTATTTT
>TRBJ2-7|few|NA|TRBV4-1
CASSHPYEQYF
TGCGCCAGCAGCCACCCTTACGAGCAGTACTTC
>TRBJ1-6|NA|TRBD1|TRBV7-8
CASSLALTGVFYNSPLHF
TGTGCCAGCAGCTTAGCTCTGACAGGGGTTTTCTATAATTCACCCCTCCACTTT
>TRBJ2-7|few|TRBD1|TRBV6-2/TRBV6-3
CASRRPGQGLFEQYF
TGTGCCAGCAGACGACCGGGACAGGGGTTGTTCGAGCAGTACTTC
>TRBJ2-1|few|NA|TRBV11-2
CASSNRIARNEQFF
TGTGCCAGCAGCAATCGCATAGCGCGCAATGAGCAGTTCTTC
>TRBJ2-5|few|TRBD1|TRBV4-3
CASSQDPRTGEETQYF
TGCGCCAGCAGCCAAGATCCCCGGACAGGGGAAGAGACCCAGTACTTC
>TRBJ2-5|many|NA|TRBV3-1
CASSPAFGGETQYF
TGTGCCAGCAGCCCTGCCTTCGGGGGAGAGACCCAGTACTTC
>TRBJ2-3|few|NA|TRBV20-1
CSASPRPEADTQYF
TGCAGTGCTAGTCCTCGGCCGGAGGCAGATACGCAGTATTTT
>TRBJ2-7|NA|TRBD2|TRBV6-2/TRBV6-3
CASSYSTTTSGDTYEQYF
TGTGCCAGCAGTTACTCCACCACAACTAGCGGGGACACCTACGAGCAGTACTTC
>TRBJ1-2|few|TRBD1|TRBV12-3/TRBV12-4
CASRRQGAGYGYTF
TGTGCCAGCAGGAGACAGGGGGCAGGCTATGGCTACACCTTC
>TRBJ1-3|many|NA|TRBV27
CASSFGPGFSGNTIYF
NA
>TRBJ2-7|NA|NA|TRBV3-1
CASSRITGTSSYEQYF
TGTGCCAGCAGCCGAATCACGGGGACGTCCTCCTACGAGCAGTACTTC
>TRBJ1-4|many|NA|TRBV11-2
CASSLVVEKLFF
TGTGCCAGCAGCTTAGTGGTAGAAAAACTGTTTTTT
>TRBJ2-7|NA|NA|TRBV29-1
CSVDRGTYEQYF
TGCAGCGTTGATAGAGGAACCTACGAGCAGTACTTC
>TRBJ2-4|few|TRBD2|TRBV7-9
CASSLGGLAGEVQYF
TGTGCCAGCAGCTTAGGTGGACTAGCGGGGGAGGTTCAGTACTTC
>TRBJ2-1|few|NA|TRBV11-2
CASSLVRGRIRTFNEQFF
TGTGCCAGCAGCTTAGTCCGGGGCCGCATCCGGACCTTCAATGAGCAGTTCTTC
>TRBJ1-3|NA|TRBD1|TRBV2
CASTPETGIGNTIYF
TGTGCCAGCACTCCCGAGACAGGGATTGGAAACACCATATATTTT
>TRBJ1-3|few|NA|TRBV6-6
CASSPDFSGNTIYF
TGTGCCAGCAGTCCCGATTTCTCTGGAAACACCATATATTTT